This T cell receptor beta chain was identified during a study of T cell repertoires in cytomegalovirus infection. Points from the study as a whole: Cumulated frequencies of public TCR beta families served to identify carriers of CMV plus the relevant HLA. Clonotype analysis showed dominance of the ex vivo response by HLA-C-restricted CMV-specific TCR beta clonotypes.

Each CDR3 protein is one row after TCRdb ran MiXCR on the reads. The sample holds 500,000 to 600,000 distinct CDR3 sequences, about 17% seen once. A note on this clonotype: What it recognizes is unknown.

The CDR3 has 14 residues. Trimming took off 6 bases at V and 1 base at J, with 15 bases between the two ends. CDR1 and CDR2 from the germline V gene are DFQATT and SNEGSKA (reference sequence). The TCR sequence derives from a human donor in good health (CMV status not recorded). Some clones in this sample may be carry-over from other donors' samples. Specimen: CD8+ T cells from PBMCs. The chain is built from TRBV20-1 and TRBJ2-5; D gene unclear. In nucleotides, the CDR3 is TGCAGTGCCGAACTTTTCCTTGGCCAAGAGACCCAGTACTTC. It yields the protein CSAELFLGQETQYF.